Following are 26 T cell receptor beta chains from one sample sequenced in a study of siplizumab effects on memory and regulatory T cells. Coculturing was carried out on the mixed lymphocyte reaction cells. It lasted about 6 days and was done at 37°C. The antigens for these receptors are not known. Libraries were prepared by immunoSEQ multiplex PCR; TCRdb keeps only in-frame clonotypes and omits some of them. The sample carries roughly 290 clones, around 70% recorded once. The material sequenced was CFSE-low (dividing) CD8+ T cells sorted from an allogeneic mixed lymphocyte reaction. The receptor set was obtained from a human donor in good health; the cells came from an allogeneic mixed lymphocyte reaction.

The chain combines TRBV6-6 with TRBJ1-5; unclear D gene. Between the trimmed V and J ends, which lost 2 bases and 5 bases, there was a span of 13 bases. Germline CDR1 and CDR2: MNHNY and SVGAGI (reference sequence). The CDR3 loop spans 15 amino acids. The CDR3 reads CASSYAYRVDQPQHF. CDR3 in DNA: TGTGCCAGCAGTTACGCCTACCGAGTAGATCAGCCCCAGCATTTT.

This clone has just a few counts. This chain uses TRBV28 with TRBJ2-3; D might be TRBD2 (6 bases). The V gene's germline CDR1 is MDHEN and CDR2 SYDVKM. Trimming removed 2 bases from V and 2 bases from J, with 11 bases in between. CDR3 length: 15 residues. The CDR3 is CASSLDGSYTDTQYF. DNA for the CDR3: TGTGCCAGCAGTTTAGACGGGAGCTACACAGATACGCAGTATTTT.

The chain joins TRBV5-5 to TRBJ2-3; perhaps D is TRBD1 or TRBD2 (5 bases each). Germline CDR1 and CDR2: SGHKS and YYEKEE (reference sequence). V gave up 5 bases and J gave up 5 bases, with 12 bases separating them. The CDR3 covers 13 residues. CDR3 DNA: TGTGCCAGCAGTGGGGACGTCAGAGATACGCAGTATTTT. Its protein is CASSGDVRDTQYF.

The gene calls are TRBV5-6 and TRBJ1-3; tentative D call: TRBD1 (5 bases). V was pared by 1 base and J by 1 base, with 12 bases between. This CDR3 is built from 16 residues. Germline V gene data show CDR1 as SGHDT and CDR2 as YYEEEE. DNA for the CDR3: TGTGCCAGCAGCTTGATTGGGGACCTGTCTGGAAACACCATATATTTT. As protein: CASSLIGDLSGNTIYF.

V gene TRBV5-6 combines with J gene TRBJ2-3; 14 bases are a match to TRBD2. Per the germline V gene, CDR1 is SGHDT and CDR2 is YYEEEE. V lost 3 bases to trimming and J lost 6 bases; unmatched junction nucleotides: 6. The CDR3 loop spans 16 amino acids. The CDR3 protein is CASSSTSGGAADTQYF. In DNA, the CDR3 is TGTGCCAGCAGCTCGACTAGCGGGGGGGCCGCGGATACGCAGTATTTT.

This clone has just a few counts. The chain couples TRBV9 to TRBJ2-1; maybe TRBD2 (5 bases). The CDR3 runs 18 residues. Trimming cost V 0 bases and J 3 bases, with 19 bases left between them. The germline gives CDR1 SGDLS, CDR2 YYNGEE. The CDR3 reads CASSVAWASSPGYNEQFF. The CDR3, as DNA: TGTGCCAGCAGCGTAGCGTGGGCTAGCAGCCCGGGCTACAATGAGCAGTTCTTC.

The chain employs TRBV7-3 and TRBJ1-4, with TRBD1 matching over 10 bases. Germline V gene lookup returns CDR1 SGHTA and CDR2 FQGTGA. J lost 8 bases, V lost 5 bases, and 8 bases had no gene match. There are 15 residues in the CDR3. The CDR3 is CASSPDRGRGEKLFF. DNA of the CDR3: TGTGCCAGCAGCCCAGACAGGGGGCGAGGAGAAAAACTGTTTTTT.

The chain couples TRBV10-3 to TRBJ2-2; weak D call: TRBD1 (6 bases). This CDR3 has 15 residues. With 6 bases removed from V and 6 bases from J, the gap between germline ends came to 17 bases. Germline CDR1 is ENHRY and CDR2 is SYGVKD. The CDR3 nucleotides are TGTGCCATCAGCGAACAGGGATTGGAGGCCGGGGAGCTGTTTTTT. This encodes CAISEQGLEAGELFF.

Of note for this clone: Mismatch with germline at one junction end may stem from a read error. CDR3 sequence: CASSILAGQISYYGYAF. CDR3 nucleotide sequence: TGTGCCAGTAGTATTTTAGCTGGACAGATCTCTTACTATGGCTACGCCTTC. The chain uses TRBV19 and TRBJ1-2; D perhaps matches TRBD1 (6 bases). Looked up from germline, CDR1 is LNHDA and CDR2 is SQIVND (reference sequence). The CDR3 contains 17 residues. The full variable domain, completed using reference TRBV19 and TRBJ1-2, is DGGITQSPKYLFRKEGQNVTLSCEQNLNHDAMYWYRQDPGQGLRLIYYSQIVNDFQKGDIAEGYSVSREKKESFPLTVTSAQKNPTAFYLCASSILAGQISYYGYAFGSGTRLTVV.

This chain links TRBV5-4 with TRBJ2-3, with 7 nucleotides matching TRBD1. Germline V gene sequence: CDR1 SGHNT, CDR2 YYREEE (reference sequence). The CDR3 length is 14 residues. V shed 4 bases, J shed 6 bases, and the junction held 8 bases outside the gene matches. The CDR3, as DNA: TGTGCCAGCAGCGGCGACAGGGTCGGGGATACGCAGTATTTT. Its protein is CASSGDRVGDTQYF. Variable domain in full (rest from reference TRBV5-4 and TRBJ2-3): ETGVTQSPTHLIKTRGQQVTLRCSSQSGHNTVSWYQQALGQGPQFIFQYYREEENGRGNFPPRFSGLQFPNYSSELNVNALELDDSALYLCASSGDRVGDTQYFGPGTRLTVL.

The rearrangement links TRBV6-5 to TRBJ2-1; no firm D call. V was clipped by 8 bases and J by 3 bases, with 5 bases between them. The germline V gene encodes CDR1 MNHEY and CDR2 SVGAGI. CDR3 length equals 11 residues. DNA of the CDR3: TGTGCCAGCGGGCTCTACAATGAGCAGTTCTTC. It yields the protein CASGLYNEQFF.

The genes are TRBV5-6 and TRBJ2-7; 8 bases align to TRBD1. The V segment lost 7 bases and the J segment 6 bases; nucleotides outside the gene matches: 12. Germline CDR1 SGHDT, CDR2 YYEEEE. There are 14 residues in the CDR3. The CDR3 spells CASCMGQGAREQYF. For the CDR3, the DNA is TGTGCCAGCTGTATGGGGCAGGGGGCGCGCGAGCAGTACTTC.

The chain uses TRBV4-1 and TRBJ1-1; TRBD1 aligns across 11 bases. The germline V gene encodes CDR1 MGHRA and CDR2 YSYEKL. The ends lost 4 bases at V and 4 bases at J; junction bases unmatched: 11. The CDR3 covers 17 residues. CDR3 bases: TGCGCCAGCAGCCTATACGGACAGGGGGCCGGTGTCACTGAAGCTTTCTTT. Translating gives CASSLYGQGAGVTEAFF.

This clone occurred a few times. The chain combines TRBV4-1 with TRBJ1-2; the D gene is possibly TRBD1 (6 bases). Germline V lookup: CDR1 MGHRA, CDR2 YSYEKL. This CDR3 is 15 amino acids long. Trimming shortened V by 3 bases and J by 4 bases, and 15 bases separated the two germline ends. The CDR3 nucleotides are TGCGCCAGCAGCCACCCCCCAAGGGGGAGCTATGGCTACACCTTC. This codes for CASSHPPRGSYGYTF.

V is TRBV5-8 and J is TRBJ2-1; 11 positions match TRBD2. CDR3 size: 15 residues. The ends lost 3 bases at V and 4 bases at J; junction bases unmatched: 3. Per the germline V gene, CDR1 is SGHTS and CDR2 is YDEGEE. In DNA form, the CDR3 reads TGTGCCAGCAGCTACGGGACTAGCGGTTACAATGAGCAGTTCTTC. As protein: CASSYGTSGYNEQFF.

V gene TRBV9 combines with J gene TRBJ2-1, with TRBD1 as a possible D gene (6 bases). CDR3 length: 12 amino acids. Trimming removed 4 bases from V and 9 bases from J, with 11 bases in between. Germline-derived CDR1 and CDR2 are SGDLS and YYNGEE. This chain's CDR3 is CASSPGQSEQFF. The CDR3 DNA sequence: TGTGCCAGCAGCCCAGGACAGTCTGAGCAGTTCTTC.

The J gene is TRBJ1-2, the V gene TRBV7-9; weak D call: TRBD1 (6 bases). V lost 0 bases to trimming and J lost 3 bases, with 14 bases between them. Looked up from germline, CDR1 is SEHNR and CDR2 is FQNEAQ (reference sequence). CDR3 length: 16 residues. CDR3 residues: CASSLAGGHLDYGYTF. CDR3 coding DNA: TGTGCCAGCAGCTTAGCCGGGGGACACCTGGACTATGGCTACACCTTC.

This clone turned up a few times. The chain recombines TRBV7-9 with TRBJ1-4, with TRBD1 matching 9 bases. J lost 8 bases, V lost 4 bases, and 8 bases had no gene match. Germline V gene sequence: CDR1 SEHNR, CDR2 FQNEAQ (reference sequence). This CDR3 has 15 amino acids. CDR3 sequence: CASSWETGGEEKLFF. The CDR3 nucleotides are TGTGCCAGCAGCTGGGAGACAGGGGGAGAAGAAAAACTGTTTTTT. The full variable domain, completed using reference TRBV7-9 and TRBJ1-4, is DTGVSQNPRHKITKRGQNVTFRCDPISEHNRLYWYRQTLGQGPEFLTYFQNEAQLEKSRLLSDRFSAERPKGSFSTLEIQRTEQGDSAMYLCASSWETGGEEKLFFGSGTQLSVL.

The chain couples TRBV7-9 to TRBJ2-7; possibly TRBD1 or TRBD2 for D (5 bases each). The CDR3 contains 15 residues. V was pared by 4 bases and J by 0 bases, with 13 bases between. Germline CDR1 reads SEHNR; CDR2 reads FQNEAQ (reference sequence). The CDR3 sequence is CASSSPGAYSYEQYF. The CDR3, as DNA: TGTGCCAGCAGCTCTCCCGGGGCCTACTCCTACGAGCAGTACTTC.

V gene TRBV5-1 combines with J gene TRBJ2-7; D not certain. The CDR3 loop spans 12 amino acids. The V gene's germline CDR1 is SGHRS and CDR2 YFSETQ. Trimming shortened V by 0 bases and J by 4 bases, and 5 bases separated the two germline ends. The CDR3 is CASSLEGYEQYF. The CDR3 nucleotides read TGCGCCAGCAGCTTGGAAGGGTACGAGCAGTACTTC.

The chain has TRBV19 and TRBJ1-1; no reliable D call. Germline lookup yields CDR1 LNHDA and CDR2 SQIVND (reference sequence). V was cut by 1 base and J by 10 bases, with 10 bases left in between. The CDR3 extends over 12 amino acids. The CDR3 here is CASSIGIRGAFF. CDR3 sequence (DNA): TGTGCCAGTAGTATAGGCATTCGGGGAGCTTTCTTT.

V usage is TRBV6-1 and J usage is TRBJ2-7; 8 bases align to TRBD1. The CDR3 sequence is 14 residues long. Germline V gene data show CDR1 as MNHNS and CDR2 as SASEGT. V gave up 4 bases and J gave up 4 bases; unmatched junction bases: 6. The CDR3 is CASSVGQGGYEQYF. CDR3 in DNA: TGTGCCAGCAGTGTAGGACAGGGCGGGTACGAGCAGTACTTC.

The J gene is TRBJ2-1, the V gene TRBV5-6, with D perhaps TRBD1 or TRBD2 (5 bases each). The CDR3 consists of 15 residues. V dropped 2 bases and J dropped 6 bases, with 15 bases sitting between them. CDR1 and CDR2 from the germline V gene are SGHDT and YYEEEE. DNA for the CDR3: TGTGCCAGCAGCTTCGGGACGTCATATTCCAATGAGCAGTTCTTC. This encodes CASSFGTSYSNEQFF.

This clone was seen once. The genes are TRBV6-5 and TRBJ1-1; the D gene is possibly TRBD1 (5 bases). CDR3 length: 12 residues. Trimming shortened V by 2 bases and J by 5 bases, and 6 bases separated the two germline ends. Germline V lookup: CDR1 MNHEY, CDR2 SVGAGI. For the CDR3, the DNA is TGTGCCAGCAGTTACGGGGGAACTGAAGCTTTCTTT. As protein: CASSYGGTEAFF.

This clone occurred a few times. The V call is TRBV27, the J call TRBJ2-7; D is ambiguous. Germline assignment: CDR1 MNHEY and CDR2 SMNVEV (reference sequence). The CDR3 runs to 13 residues. V lost 0 bases to trimming and J lost 3 bases, with 6 bases between them. CDR3 nucleotide sequence: TGTGCCAGCAGTTTATCGACAAGCTACGAGCAGTACTTC. This gives the protein CASSLSTSYEQYF.

This chain links TRBV27 with TRBJ1-2; 7 bases fit TRBD1. The CDR3 totals 13 residues. With V trimmed by 3 bases and J by 4 bases, 2 bases remained unmatched. Germline V lookup: CDR1 MNHEY, CDR2 SMNVEV (reference sequence). CDR3 in DNA: TGTGCCAGCAGTTTCGGGACAGCCTATGGCTACACCTTC. It is translated as CASSFGTAYGYTF.